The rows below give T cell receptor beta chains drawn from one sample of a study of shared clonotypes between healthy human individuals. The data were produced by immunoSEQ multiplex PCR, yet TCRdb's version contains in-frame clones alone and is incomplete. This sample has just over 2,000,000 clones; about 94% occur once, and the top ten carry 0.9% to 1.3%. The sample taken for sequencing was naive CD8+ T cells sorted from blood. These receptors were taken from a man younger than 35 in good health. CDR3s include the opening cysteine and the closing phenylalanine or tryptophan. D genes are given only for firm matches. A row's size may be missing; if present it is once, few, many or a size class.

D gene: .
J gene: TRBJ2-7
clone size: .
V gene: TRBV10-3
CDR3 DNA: TGTGCCATCAGTGATGCGGGTGGTGCAGGGTACGAGCAGTACTTC
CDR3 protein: CAISDAGGAGYEQYF

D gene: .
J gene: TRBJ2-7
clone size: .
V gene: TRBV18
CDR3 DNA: TGTGCCAGCTCACTGGCAGGGGAGAGCTACGAGCAGTACTTC
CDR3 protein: CASSLAGESYEQYF

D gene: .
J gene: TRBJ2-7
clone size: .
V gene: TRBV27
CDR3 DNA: TGTGCCAGCAGCCCTTCCGTCGGCAGAGTTACCTACGAGCAGTACTTC
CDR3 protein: CASSPSVGRVTYEQYF

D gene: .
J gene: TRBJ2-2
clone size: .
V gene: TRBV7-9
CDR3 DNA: TGTGCCAGCAGCTCCAGTTTCGCCGGGGAGCTGTTTTTT
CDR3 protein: CASSSSFAGELFF

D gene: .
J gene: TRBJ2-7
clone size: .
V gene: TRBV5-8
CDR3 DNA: TGTGCCAGCAGCATTGAACCGACAGACAGAAGTATCTCCTACGAGCAGTACTTC
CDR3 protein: CASSIEPTDRSISYEQYF

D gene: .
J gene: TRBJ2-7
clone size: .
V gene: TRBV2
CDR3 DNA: TGTGCCAGCAGTGAAGTAGGACTACCAGGCGGGGAGCAGTACTTC
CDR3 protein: CASSEVGLPGGEQYF

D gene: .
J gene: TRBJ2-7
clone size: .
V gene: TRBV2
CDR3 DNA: TGTGCCAGCAGTGGAGCGGACGAGTACGAGCAGTACTTC
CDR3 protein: CASSGADEYEQYF

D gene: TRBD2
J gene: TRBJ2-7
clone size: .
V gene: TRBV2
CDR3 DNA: TGTGCCAGCAGTGCTAGCGGGAGTTACGAGCAGTACTTC
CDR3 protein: CASSASGSYEQYF

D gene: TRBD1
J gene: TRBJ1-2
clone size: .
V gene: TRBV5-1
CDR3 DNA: TGCGCCAGCAGCTTGGGGCAGGGGGCCTATGGCTACACCTTC
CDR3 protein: CASSLGQGAYGYTF

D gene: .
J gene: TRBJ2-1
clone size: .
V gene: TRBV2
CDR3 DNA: TGTGCCAGCAGTCGAGATCTCACCTACAATGAGCAGTTCTTC
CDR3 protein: CASSRDLTYNEQFF

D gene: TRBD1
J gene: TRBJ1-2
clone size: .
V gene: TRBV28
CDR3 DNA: TGTGCCAGCAGCTTATCTCACAGGGGGCAGAATGGCTACACCTTC
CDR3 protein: CASSLSHRGQNGYTF

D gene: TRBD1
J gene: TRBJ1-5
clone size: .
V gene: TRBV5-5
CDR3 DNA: TGTGCCAGCAGTCCAGACAGGGCGAGCAATCAGCCCCAGCATTTT
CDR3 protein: CASSPDRASNQPQHF

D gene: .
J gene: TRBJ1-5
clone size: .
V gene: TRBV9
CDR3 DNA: TGTGCCAGCAGCGTAGCCTTAGGTCAGCCCCAGCATTTT
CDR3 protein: CASSVALGQPQHF

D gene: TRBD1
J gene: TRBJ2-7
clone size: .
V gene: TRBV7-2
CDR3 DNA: TGTGCCAGCAACTCTTTGGGGACAGGGCCCTACGAGCAGTACTTC
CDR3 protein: CASNSLGTGPYEQYF

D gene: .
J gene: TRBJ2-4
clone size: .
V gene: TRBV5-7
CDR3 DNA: TGTGCCAGCCAGTGGGCCAAAAACATTCAGTACTTC
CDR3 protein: CASQWAKNIQYF

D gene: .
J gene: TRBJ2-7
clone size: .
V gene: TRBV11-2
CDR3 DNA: TGTGCCAGCAGCTCTGCAGGGCTAGGCTACGAGCAGTACTTC
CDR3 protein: CASSSAGLGYEQYF

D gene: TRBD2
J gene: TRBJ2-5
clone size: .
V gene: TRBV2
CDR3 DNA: TGTGCCAGCACCGTAGGGACTAGCGGGAGACATCAAGAGACCCAGTACTTC
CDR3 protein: CASTVGTSGRHQETQYF

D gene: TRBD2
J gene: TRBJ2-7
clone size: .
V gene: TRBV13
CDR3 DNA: TGTGCCAGCAGCTTCGGACTAGCGGGAGGGCCGTACGAGCAGTACTTC
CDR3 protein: CASSFGLAGGPYEQYF

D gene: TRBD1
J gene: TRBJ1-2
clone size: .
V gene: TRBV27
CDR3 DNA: TGTGCCAGCAGTTCGCCGGGACAGGGGGACTATGGCTACACCTTC
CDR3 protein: CASSSPGQGDYGYTF

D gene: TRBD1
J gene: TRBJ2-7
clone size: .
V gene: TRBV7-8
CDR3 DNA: TGTGCCAGCAGCTTAGTTGGGACAGGGGCCGACGAGCAGTACTTC
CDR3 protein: CASSLVGTGADEQYF

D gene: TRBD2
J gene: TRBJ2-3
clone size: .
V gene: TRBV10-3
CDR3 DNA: TGTGCCATCAGTGAGTCGGCTAGCGGGGGAACCACAGATACGCAGTATTTT
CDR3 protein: CAISESASGGTTDTQYF

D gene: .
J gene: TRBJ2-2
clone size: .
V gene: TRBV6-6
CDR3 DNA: TGTGCCAGCAGTCCTCGCACCGGGGAGCTGTTTTTT
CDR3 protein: CASSPRTGELFF

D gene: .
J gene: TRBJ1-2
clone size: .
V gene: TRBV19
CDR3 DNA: TGTGCCAGCGAAGGACTGGGTGGCTACACCTTC
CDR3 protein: CASEGLGGYTF

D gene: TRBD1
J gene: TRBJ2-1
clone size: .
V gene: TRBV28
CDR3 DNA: TGTGCCAGCAGCTTGGGGACAGGGGACAATGAGCAGTTCTTC
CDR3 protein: CASSLGTGDNEQFF

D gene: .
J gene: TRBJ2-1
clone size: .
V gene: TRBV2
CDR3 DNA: TGTGCCAGCAGTCAGACAGGTACCGGTTCCTACAATGAGCAGTTCTTC
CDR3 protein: CASSQTGTGSYNEQFF

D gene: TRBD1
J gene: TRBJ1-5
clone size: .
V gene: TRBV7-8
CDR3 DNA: TGTGCCAGCAGCCCTCACAGGGGATATAGCAATCAGCCCCAGCATTTT
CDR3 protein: CASSPHRGYSNQPQHF

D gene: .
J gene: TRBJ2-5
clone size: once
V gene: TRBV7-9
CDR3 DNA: TGTGCCAGCAGCCCGGGGGTCGGGAGAGAGACCCAGTACTTC
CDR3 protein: CASSPGVGRETQYF

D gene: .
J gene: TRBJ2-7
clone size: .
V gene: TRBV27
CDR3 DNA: TGTGCCAGCACACCAGGGGCACGGGGAGACGAGCAGTACTTC
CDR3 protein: CASTPGARGDEQYF

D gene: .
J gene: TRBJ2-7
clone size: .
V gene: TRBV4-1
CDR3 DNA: TGCGCCAGCAGCCAACTGCAGGGGCACTCCTACGAGCAGTACTTC
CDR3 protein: CASSQLQGHSYEQYF

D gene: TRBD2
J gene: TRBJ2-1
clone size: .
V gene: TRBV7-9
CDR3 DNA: TGTGCCAGCAGCTTAGCGGCTAGCGGGAATGAGCAGTTCTTC
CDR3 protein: CASSLAASGNEQFF

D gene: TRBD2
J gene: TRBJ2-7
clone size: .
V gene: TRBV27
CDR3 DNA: TGTGCCAGCAGTGTGAGTCTAGCGGAACGGCCCTACGAGCAGTACTTC
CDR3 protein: CASSVSLAERPYEQYF

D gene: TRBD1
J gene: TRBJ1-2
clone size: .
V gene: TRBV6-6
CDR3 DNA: TGTGCCAGCAGTTACCTGGGACAGCACTATGGCTACACCTTC
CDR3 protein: CASSYLGQHYGYTF

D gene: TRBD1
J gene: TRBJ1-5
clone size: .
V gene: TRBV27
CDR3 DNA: TGTGCCAGCATGAAGACAGGGGGCTTTCAGCCCCAGCATTTT
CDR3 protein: CASMKTGGFQPQHF

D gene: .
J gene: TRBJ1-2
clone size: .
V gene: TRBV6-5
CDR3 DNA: TGTGCCAGCAGCCCGACCCGGGATAGGGTCTATGGCTACACCTTC
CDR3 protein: CASSPTRDRVYGYTF

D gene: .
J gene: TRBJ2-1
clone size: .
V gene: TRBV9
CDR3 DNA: TGTGCCAGCAGCGTAGAGTCGTACAATGAGCAGTTCTTC
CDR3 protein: CASSVESYNEQFF

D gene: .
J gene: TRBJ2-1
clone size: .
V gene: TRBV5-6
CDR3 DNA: TGTGCCAGCAGCTTTCAACAGGGAGGAGACGACTCCTACAATGAGCAGTTCTTC
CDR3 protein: CASSFQQGGDDSYNEQFF

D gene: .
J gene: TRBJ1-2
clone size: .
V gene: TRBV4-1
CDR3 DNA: TGCGCCAGCAGCCAAGATACCCGAACAGGGACCTTCTATGGCTACACCTTC
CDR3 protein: CASSQDTRTGTFYGYTF

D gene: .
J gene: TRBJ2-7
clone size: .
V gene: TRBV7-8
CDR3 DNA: TGTGCCAGCAGCTTAGGGAGCGGGCCCGACTACGAGCAGTACTTC
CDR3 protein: CASSLGSGPDYEQYF

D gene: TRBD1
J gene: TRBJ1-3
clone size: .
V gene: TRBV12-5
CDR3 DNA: TGTGCTAGTGGTTTAGGGACAGCCTCTGGAAACACCATATATTTT
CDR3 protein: CASGLGTASGNTIYF

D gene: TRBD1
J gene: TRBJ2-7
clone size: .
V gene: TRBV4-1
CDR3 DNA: TGCGCCAGCAGCCCCCGGGACAGGGCAACCTACGAGCAGTACTTC
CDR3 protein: CASSPRDRATYEQYF

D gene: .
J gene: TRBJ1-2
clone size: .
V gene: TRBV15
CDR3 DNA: TGTGCCACCAGCACCCCCGAGGGCTTCTATGGCTACACCTTC
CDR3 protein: CATSTPEGFYGYTF

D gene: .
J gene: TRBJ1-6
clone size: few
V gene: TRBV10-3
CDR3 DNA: TGTGCCATCAGGCCCGGTTTCAATTCACCCCTCCACTTT
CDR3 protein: CAIRPGFNSPLHF

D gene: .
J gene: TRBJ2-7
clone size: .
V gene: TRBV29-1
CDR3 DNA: TGCAGCGCAACCATAGGACCCTACGAGCAGTACTTC
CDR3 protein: CSATIGPYEQYF

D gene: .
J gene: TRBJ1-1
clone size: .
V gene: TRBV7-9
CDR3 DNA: TGTGCCAGCAGCTCGGGAGGGACTGAAGCTTTCTTT
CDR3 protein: CASSSGGTEAFF